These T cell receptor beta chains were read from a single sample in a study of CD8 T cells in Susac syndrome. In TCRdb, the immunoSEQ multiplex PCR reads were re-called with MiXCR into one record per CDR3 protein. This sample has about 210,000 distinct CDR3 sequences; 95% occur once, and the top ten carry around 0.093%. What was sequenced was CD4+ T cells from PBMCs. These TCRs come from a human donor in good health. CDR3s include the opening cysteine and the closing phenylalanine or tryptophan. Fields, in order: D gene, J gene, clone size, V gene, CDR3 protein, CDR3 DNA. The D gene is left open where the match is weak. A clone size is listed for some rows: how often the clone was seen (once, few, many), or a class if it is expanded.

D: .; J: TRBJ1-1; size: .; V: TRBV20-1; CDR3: CSAFLGGDNTEAFF; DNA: TGCAGTGCTTTCCTGGGAGGAGATAACACTGAAGCTTTCTTT
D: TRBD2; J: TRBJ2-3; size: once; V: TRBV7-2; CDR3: CATSGRGTDTQYF; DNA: TGTGCCACAAGCGGGAGGGGCACAGATACGCAGTATTTT
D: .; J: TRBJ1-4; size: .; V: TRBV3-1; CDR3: CASSQGINEKLFF; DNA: TGTGCCAGCAGCCAAGGGATTAATGAAAAACTGTTTTTT
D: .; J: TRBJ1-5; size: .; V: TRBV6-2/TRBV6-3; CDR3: CASSYDRFSQHF; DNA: TGTGCCAGCAGTTACGATCGGTTTTCCCAGCATTTT
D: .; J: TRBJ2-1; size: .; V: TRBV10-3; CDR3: CAISDYNEQFF; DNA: TGTGCCATCAGTGACTACAATGAGCAGTTCTTC
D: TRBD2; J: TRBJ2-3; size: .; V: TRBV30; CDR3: CAWSPGLETDTQYF; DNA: TGTGCCTGGAGTCCGGGACTAGAAACAGATACGCAGTATTTT
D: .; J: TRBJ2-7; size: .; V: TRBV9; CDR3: CASSGDNSYEQYF; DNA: TGTGCCAGCAGCGGAGACAACTCCTACGAGCAGTACTTC
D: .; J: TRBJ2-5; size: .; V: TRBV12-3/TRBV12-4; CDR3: CASTGAETQYF; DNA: TGTGCCAGCACTGGCGCGGAGACCCAGTACTTC
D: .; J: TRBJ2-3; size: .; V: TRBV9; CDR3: CASSALGDTQYF; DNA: TGTGCCAGCAGTGCCCTAGGGGATACGCAGTATTTT
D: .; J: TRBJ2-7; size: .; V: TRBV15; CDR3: CATSRDITLSYEQYF; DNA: TGTGCCACCAGCAGAGATATCACTCTCTCCTACGAGCAGTACTTC
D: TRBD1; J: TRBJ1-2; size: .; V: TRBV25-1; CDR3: CASRGQLLSYTF; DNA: TGTGCCAGCAGGGGACAGTTGTTGAGCTACACCTTC
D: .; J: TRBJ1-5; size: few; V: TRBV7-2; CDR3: CASSPRQTSNQPQHF; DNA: TGTGCCAGCAGCCCCAGACAGACTAGCAATCAGCCCCAGCATTTT
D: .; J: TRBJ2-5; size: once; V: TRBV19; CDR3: CASSIGLQETQYF; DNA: TGTGCCAGTAGTATTGGGCTGCAAGAGACCCAGTACTTC
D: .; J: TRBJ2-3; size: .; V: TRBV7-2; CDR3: CASSLLALDTQYF; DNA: TGTGCCAGCAGCTTATTGGCATTAGATACGCAGTATTTT
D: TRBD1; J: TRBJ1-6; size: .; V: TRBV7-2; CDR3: CASSLGQRTPLHF; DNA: TGTGCCAGCAGCTTGGGACAGCGGACACCCCTCCACTTT
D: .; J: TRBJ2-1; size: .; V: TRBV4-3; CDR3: CASSQQVYNEQFF; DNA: TGCGCCAGCAGCCAACAAGTTTACAATGAGCAGTTCTTC
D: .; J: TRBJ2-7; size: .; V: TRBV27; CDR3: CASSPLGASYEQYF; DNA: TGTGCCAGCAGTCCCCTGGGGGCTTCCTACGAGCAGTACTTC
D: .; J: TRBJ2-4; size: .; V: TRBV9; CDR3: CASSVEGGWGPKNIQYF; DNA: TGTGCCAGCAGCGTAGAGGGTGGGTGGGGGCCCAAAAACATTCAGTACTTC
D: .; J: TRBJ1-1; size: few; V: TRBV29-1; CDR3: CSVGRDTEAFF; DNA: TGCAGCGTTGGCAGGGACACTGAAGCTTTCTTT
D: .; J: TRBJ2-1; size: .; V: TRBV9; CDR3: CASSLRSGDGEQFF; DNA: TGTGCCAGCAGCCTTCGGTCGGGGGACGGTGAGCAGTTCTTC
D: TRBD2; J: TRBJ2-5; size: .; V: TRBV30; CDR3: CAWSEGWREFQETQYF; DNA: TGTGCCTGGAGTGAGGGTTGGCGGGAGTTCCAAGAGACCCAGTACTTC
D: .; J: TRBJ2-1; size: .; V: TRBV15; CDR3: CATHAAGFYNEQFF; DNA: TGTGCCACCCATGCGGCCGGGTTTTACAATGAGCAGTTCTTC
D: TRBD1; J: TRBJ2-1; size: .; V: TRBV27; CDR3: CASSLFLGTGADNEQFF; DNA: TGTGCCAGCAGTTTATTTTTGGGGACAGGGGCTGACAATGAGCAGTTCTTC
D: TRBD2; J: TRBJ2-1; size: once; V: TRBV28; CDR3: CASVPSGGYNEQFF; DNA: TGTGCCAGCGTCCCCAGCGGGGGGTACAATGAGCAGTTCTTC
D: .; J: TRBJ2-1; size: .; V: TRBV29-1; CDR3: CSVPQRISYNEQFF; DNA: TGCAGCGTTCCCCAGCGGATTTCCTACAATGAGCAGTTCTTC
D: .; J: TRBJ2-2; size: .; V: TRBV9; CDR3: CASSIDLTGAGELFF; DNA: TGTGCCAGCAGCATCGATCTAACGGGAGCCGGGGAGCTGTTTTTT
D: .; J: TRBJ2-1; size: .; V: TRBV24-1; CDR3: CATRGASTHEQFF; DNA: TGTGCCACCCGGGGGGCTAGCACCCATGAGCAGTTCTTC
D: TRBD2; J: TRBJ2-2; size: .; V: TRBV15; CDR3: CATSSLSGGLTNTGELFF; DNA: TGTGCCACCAGCAGCCTCAGCGGGGGGTTAACGAACACCGGGGAGCTGTTTTTT
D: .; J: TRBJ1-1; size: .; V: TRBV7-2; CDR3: CASSPLDSLVPKNTEAFF; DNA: TGTGCCAGCAGTCCTCTCGACAGCTTAGTACCGAAAAACACTGAAGCTTTCTTT
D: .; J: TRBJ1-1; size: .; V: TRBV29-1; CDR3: CSVLRPQSGTEAFF; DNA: TGCAGCGTCCTTCGGCCACAATCGGGCACTGAAGCTTTCTTT
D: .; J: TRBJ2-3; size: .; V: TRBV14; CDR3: CASSLRSRLTDTQYF; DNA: TGTGCCAGCAGCCTAAGGTCTCGCCTCACAGATACGCAGTATTTT
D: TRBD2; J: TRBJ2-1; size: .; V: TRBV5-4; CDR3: CASSLIASGRDEQFF; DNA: TGTGCCAGCAGCTTGATTGCTAGCGGGAGAGATGAGCAGTTCTTC
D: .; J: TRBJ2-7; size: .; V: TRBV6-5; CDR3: CASGKGLSDEQYF; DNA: TGTGCCAGCGGCAAGGGACTGTCGGACGAGCAGTACTTC